The 20 T cell receptor beta chains below all came from one sample that was sequenced in a study of cytomegalovirus exposure and HLA in healthy donors (dated by TCRdb to about 2017). Library preparation was by the immunoSEQ multiplex PCR assay. The table comes from immuneACCESS by way of TCRdb, which keeps in-frame sequences with V and J called. Part of the clones is missing from these tables; in studies checked, under half for an unresolved V gene and the rest for unknown reasons. A total of 200,000 or so clones appear in this sample, more than 75% of them only once. In total, the top ten clones hold about 2% of the sample. The sequenced material came from PBMCs. The receptors here all came from a woman aged 18-35 years in good health and CMV-seropositive.

This chain joins TRBV30 and TRBJ2-7; 7 bases are a match to TRBD2. Trimming at V came to 3 bases and at J to 0 bases, leaving 8 bases not matched to a gene. CDR1 is GTSNPN and CDR2 is SVGIG in the germline V gene (reference sequence). The CDR3 spans 15 residues. CDR3 loop: CAWSPVGGPSYEQYF. In DNA, the CDR3 is TGTGCCTGGAGCCCCGTGGGAGGGCCCTCCTACGAGCAGTACTTC.

In this sample, this clone turned up once. The chain is built from TRBV6-5 and TRBJ2-7, with a possible D match to TRBD2 (7 bases). The V and J ends lost 6 bases and 5 bases respectively, with 20 bases between them. Germline V gene data show CDR1 as MNHEY and CDR2 as SVGAGI. The CDR3 has 15 amino acids. Here the CDR3 DNA reads TGTGCCAGCAGCCTGGGGGGGCGGGAGTTTCACGAGCAGTACTTC. Protein product: CASSLGGREFHEQYF.

V usage is TRBV2 and J usage is TRBJ2-3; D possibly corresponds to TRBD1 (6 bases). V was clipped by 5 bases and J by 5 bases, with 14 bases between them. CDR1 is SNHLY and CDR2 is FYNNEI in the germline V gene. The CDR3 spans 14 residues. CDR3 loop: CASSRDRFLDTQYF. In nucleotides, the CDR3 is TGTGCCAGCAGTCGCGACAGGTTTTTAGATACGCAGTATTTT.

This clone was observed a single time. The chain is built from TRBV4-1 and TRBJ2-7; D is possibly TRBD1 (6 bases). Germline V gene sequence: CDR1 MGHRA, CDR2 YSYEKL. With 1 base removed from V and 3 bases from J, the gap between germline ends came to 19 bases. This CDR3 region has 17 residues. CDR3 in DNA: TGCGCCAGCAGCCAAGTCTTACGGGTCAGGGGTGACTACGAGCAGTACTTC. It encodes CASSQVLRVRGDYEQYF.

CDR3 residues: CASSSPPGGGALEDTQYF. The DNA for the CDR3 is TGTGCCAGCAGCTCCCCCCCCGGCGGGGGCGCTTTGGAAGATACGCAGTATTTT. The chain links TRBV5-6 to TRBJ2-3, with D perhaps matching TRBD2 (7 bases). Deletions cut 3 bases from V and 5 bases from J, with 25 bases between. The CDR3 spans 18 residues. Germline CDR1 SGHDT, CDR2 YYEEEE.

This clone appeared a single time. The rearrangement uses TRBV4-1 and TRBJ2-6; possible D gene TRBD2, 6 bases. The germline V gene has CDR1 MGHRA and CDR2 YSYEKL. The germline V and J ends were trimmed by 1 base and 4 bases, with 11 bases remaining between them. This CDR3 is built from 16 residues. CDR3 region: CASSQVGGGGANVLTF. The DNA of the CDR3 is TGCGCCAGCAGCCAAGTGGGAGGCGGCGGGGCCAACGTCCTGACTTTC.

J is TRBJ1-5 and V is TRBV2; TRBD1 is a possible D gene (5 bases). Trimming removed 6 bases from V and 1 base from J, with 7 bases in between. This CDR3 has 13 residues. CDR1 is SNHLY and CDR2 is FYNNEI in the germline V gene. The CDR3 reads CASRAGSNQPQHF. In nucleotides, the CDR3 is TGTGCCAGCAGGGCAGGGAGCAATCAGCCCCAGCATTTT. Full variable domain (remainder filled in from reference TRBV2 and TRBJ1-5): EPEVTQTPSHQVTQMGQEVILRCVPISNHLYFYWYRQILGQKVEFLVSFYNNEISEKSEIFDDQFSVERPDGSNFTLKIRSTKLEDSAMYFCASRAGSNQPQHFGDGTRLSIL.

V is TRBV7-5 and J is TRBJ1-5; TRBD1 is the table's D call and was not checked against the DNA. TRBV7-5 is assigned pseudogene status. The CDR3 sequence is 18 residues long. The CDR3 nucleotides are TGTGCCAGAAGCTTAAGGGGGACAGGGGGGAGACTTAATCAGCCCCAGCATTTT. Its translation: CARSLRGTGGRLNQPQHF.

The gene calls are TRBV7-2 and TRBJ2-7; 7 nucleotides line up with TRBD2. The germline gives CDR1 SGHTA, CDR2 FQGNSA. Unmatched junction bases numbered 1, after V lost 3 bases and J lost 2 bases. CDR3 size: 13 residues. CDR3: CASSFAGAYEQYF. The CDR3 DNA reads TGTGCCAGCAGCTTTGCGGGAGCCTACGAGCAGTACTTC.

This chain joins TRBV30 and TRBJ2-7, with D possibly TRBD1 on 5 matching bases. The germline gives CDR1 GTSNPN, CDR2 SVGIG (reference sequence). V gave up 4 bases and J gave up 2 bases, with 12 bases separating them. The CDR3 loop spans 13 amino acids. CDR3 sequence (DNA): TGTGCCTGGACTACAGGAACTACCTACGAGCAGTACTTC. Its translation: CAWTTGTTYEQYF.

This sequence joins TRBV28 and TRBJ1-1; 7 bases fit TRBD1. Germline V CDR1 and CDR2: MDHEN, SYDVKM. V was pared by 2 bases and J by 5 bases, with 8 bases of the junction left unmatched. This CDR3 contains 15 residues. The CDR3 DNA sequence: TGTGCCAGCAGTTTAAGGGCAGGGGGGTTTACTGAAGCTTTCTTT. Translation gives CASSLRAGGFTEAFF.

The V gene is TRBV6-1, the J gene TRBJ2-7; 7 bases are a match to TRBD1. The CDR3 runs 13 residues. V dropped 8 bases and J dropped 2; count of bases not matched to a gene: 6. CDR1 and CDR2 from the germline V gene are MNHNS and SASEGT. As DNA, the CDR3 is TGTGCCAGCGGGGGACAGCTAACCTACGAGCAGTACTTC. Amino acids: CASGGQLTYEQYF.

The CDR3 DNA is TGTGCCAGCAGCTACCACAGAAACACTGAAGCTTTCTTT. This encodes CASSYHRNTEAFF. This chain uses TRBV28 with TRBJ1-1; D is uncertain. Trimming left V 6 bases short and J 2 bases short, with 10 bases between. Germline-derived CDR1 and CDR2 are MDHEN and SYDVKM. The CDR3 extends over 13 amino acids.

This rearrangement joins TRBV4-1 to TRBJ2-2; D is perhaps TRBD1 (6 bases). This CDR3 has 15 residues. The germline V gene encodes CDR1 MGHRA and CDR2 YSYEKL. Deletions cut 3 bases from V and 2 bases from J, with 10 bases between. The CDR3 loop reads CASSHWDTNTGELFF. CDR3 nucleotides: TGCGCCAGCAGCCACTGGGACACCAACACCGGGGAGCTGTTTTTT.

Only a few counts were recorded for this clone. In the same sample, other DNA sequences code for this CDR3. The CDR3 loop reads CASSYSRQGVYEQYF. The CDR3 DNA follows: TGTGCCAGCAGTTACTCGCGACAGGGGGTCTACGAGCAGTACTTC. V and J are TRBV6-5 and TRBJ2-7; 9 nucleotides agree with TRBD1. Germline-derived CDR1 and CDR2 are MNHEY and SVGAGI. The V and J ends lost 0 bases and 3 bases, in that order; junction bases with no gene match: 3. CDR3 size: 15 residues.

V and J are TRBV6-1 and TRBJ1-3; the D is unclear. The CDR3 has 14 amino acids. CDR1 and CDR2 from the germline V gene are MNHNS and SASEGT. Between the trimmed V and J ends, which lost 0 bases and 2 bases, there was a span of 5 bases. The CDR3 protein is CASSEARPGNTIYF. CDR3 DNA: TGTGCCAGCAGTGAAGCCCGTCCTGGAAACACCATATATTTT.

The J gene is TRBJ1-2, the V gene TRBV19; D is unclear. The germline V gene has CDR1 LNHDA and CDR2 SQIVND (reference sequence). This CDR3 has 13 residues. V was pared by 3 bases and J by 0 bases, with 5 bases between. The CDR3 DNA is TGTGCCAGTAGTATCCGTACTAACTATGGCTACACCTTC. Its protein product is CASSIRTNYGYTF.

The gene calls are TRBV9 and TRBJ2-2; 8 bases align to TRBD2. Germline loops: CDR1 SGDLS, CDR2 YYNGEE. The V segment lost 5 bases and the J segment 2 bases; nucleotides outside the gene matches: 5. The CDR3 covers 15 residues. CDR3 nucleotide sequence: TGTGCCAGCAGTAGCGGGGTTCTTAACACCGGGGAGCTGTTTTTT. Translating it yields CASSSGVLNTGELFF.

The chain links TRBV19 to TRBJ1-2, with 9 bases identical to TRBD1. The trim removed 10 bases at V and 8 bases at J, leaving 20 bases unmatched. CDR1 is LNHDA and CDR2 is SQIVND in the germline V gene (reference sequence). CDR3 size: 16 residues. The CDR3: CATTPPWDRDRQGYTF. In DNA, the CDR3 is TGTGCCACTACCCCGCCGTGGGACAGGGATAGACAAGGCTACACCTTC.

In its sample, this clone was seen once. V is TRBV5-4 and J is TRBJ2-7; perhaps TRBD2 as D (7 bases). Trimming shortened V by 4 bases and J by 7 bases, and 21 bases separated the two germline ends. The V gene's germline CDR1 is SGHNT and CDR2 YYREEE (reference sequence). The CDR3 runs to 15 residues. The CDR3 region has the DNA TGTGCCAGCAGCAGTCTTAGGGGGGGAACTAGGGAGCAGTACTTC. It yields the protein CASSSLRGGTREQYF.